The rows below give T cell receptor beta chains drawn from one sample of a study of response to subunit inactivated influenza vaccine. TCRdb re-analysed the RT-PCR reads in MiXCR, keeping a single row per CDR3 protein. The sample shows under 200,000 distinct CDR3 sequences, around 11% of them seen only once. The source material was CD8+ T cells sorted from PBMCs, sampled around 25 months after vaccination. The receptors derive from a man between 50 and 69 years old who received an inactivated influenza vaccine. Both conserved end residues are part of each CDR3. Fields, in order: clone size, J gene, D gene, V gene, CDR3 protein, CDR3 DNA. D genes are given only for firm matches. The size field is filled for only some rows; it gives once, few, many or a size class.

clone_size: few
j_call: TRBJ1-2
d_call: NA
v_call: TRBV27
cdr3_aa: CASSLQGRNYGYTF
cdr3_nt: TGTGCCAGCAGTTTACAGGGAAGGAACTATGGCTACACCTTC

clone_size: few
j_call: TRBJ2-3
d_call: NA
v_call: TRBV6-5
cdr3_aa: CASSYSGGVHTDTQYF
cdr3_nt: TGTGCCAGCAGTTACTCGGGTGGGGTGCACACAGATACGCAGTATTTT

clone_size: many
j_call: TRBJ2-1
d_call: TRBD1
v_call: TRBV5-6
cdr3_aa: CASSPLDRGNNEQFF
cdr3_nt: TGTGCCAGCAGCCCATTGGACAGGGGAAACAATGAGCAGTTCTTC

clone_size: NA
j_call: TRBJ1-2
d_call: TRBD1
v_call: TRBV7-9
cdr3_aa: CASSLDDGTANYGYTF
cdr3_nt: TGTGCCAGCAGCTTAGATGACGGGACAGCTAACTATGGCTACACCTTC

clone_size: NA
j_call: TRBJ2-6
d_call: NA
v_call: TRBV6-4
cdr3_aa: CASSAYSGANVLTF
cdr3_nt: TGTGCCAGCAGCGCGTACTCTGGGGCCAACGTCCTGACTTTC

clone_size: few
j_call: TRBJ2-3
d_call: TRBD2
v_call: TRBV7-8
cdr3_aa: CASSLGGGAGPDTQYF
cdr3_nt: TGTGCCAGCAGCTTAGGCGGGGGGGCCGGGCCAGATACGCAGTATTTT

clone_size: many
j_call: TRBJ2-1
d_call: TRBD2
v_call: TRBV28
cdr3_aa: CASRPQTSAYDNEQFF
cdr3_nt: TGTGCCAGCAGACCTCAGACTAGCGCGTATGACAATGAGCAGTTCTTC

clone_size: many
j_call: TRBJ1-5
d_call: NA
v_call: TRBV12-3/TRBV12-4
cdr3_aa: CASATGGNQPQHF
cdr3_nt: TGTGCCAGCGCCACCGGCGGGAATCAGCCCCAGCATTTT

clone_size: NA
j_call: TRBJ1-2
d_call: TRBD1
v_call: TRBV15
cdr3_aa: CATSTDRGAGGYTF
cdr3_nt: TGTGCCACCAGCACAGACAGGGGCGCTGGTGGCTACACCTTC

clone_size: NA
j_call: TRBJ2-7
d_call: NA
v_call: TRBV6-2/TRBV6-3
cdr3_aa: CASSYAVPYEQYF
cdr3_nt: TGTGCCAGCAGTTACGCGGTCCCCTACGAGCAGTACTTC

clone_size: NA
j_call: TRBJ2-2
d_call: TRBD2
v_call: TRBV9
cdr3_aa: CASTRGTSGLVELFF
cdr3_nt: TGTGCCAGCACCCGCGGGACTAGCGGTTTGGTGGAGCTGTTTTTT

clone_size: few
j_call: TRBJ2-7
d_call: NA
v_call: TRBV5-6
cdr3_aa: CASSLAGSAAIYEQYF
cdr3_nt: TGTGCCAGCAGCTTGGCCGGCAGCGCCGCTATCTACGAGCAGTACTTC

clone_size: NA
j_call: TRBJ2-2
d_call: TRBD1
v_call: TRBV7-9
cdr3_aa: CASAKQGAQTGELFF
cdr3_nt: TGTGCCAGCGCAAAGCAGGGGGCGCAGACCGGGGAGCTGTTTTTT

clone_size: NA
j_call: TRBJ2-7
d_call: NA
v_call: TRBV28
cdr3_aa: CASSFQGYEQYF
cdr3_nt: TGTGCCAGCAGTTTCCAGGGTTACGAGCAGTACTTC

clone_size: many
j_call: TRBJ2-7
d_call: NA
v_call: TRBV7-9
cdr3_aa: CAGVGFSSYEQYF
cdr3_nt: TGTGCCGGCGTAGGTTTTAGCTCCTACGAGCAGTACTTC

clone_size: many
j_call: TRBJ2-1
d_call: NA
v_call: TRBV15
cdr3_aa: CATSRLYDEQFF
cdr3_nt: TGTGCCACCAGCAGGCTGTACGATGAGCAGTTCTTC

clone_size: few
j_call: TRBJ1-1
d_call: NA
v_call: TRBV7-9
cdr3_aa: CASSLHGPNTEAFF
cdr3_nt: TGTGCCAGCAGCTTACACGGGCCGAACACTGAAGCTTTCTTT

clone_size: NA
j_call: TRBJ2-6
d_call: NA
v_call: TRBV15
cdr3_aa: CATSSLTGANVLTF
cdr3_nt: TGTGCCACCAGCTCTTTAACTGGGGCCAACGTCCTGACTTTC

clone_size: few
j_call: TRBJ2-6
d_call: NA
v_call: TRBV9
cdr3_aa: CASSYSGANVLTF
cdr3_nt: TGTGCCAGCAGTTACTCTGGGGCCAACGTCCTGACTTTC

clone_size: NA
j_call: TRBJ2-2
d_call: NA
v_call: TRBV7-3
cdr3_aa: CASSLYPRTGELFF
cdr3_nt: TGTGCCAGCAGCTTATACCCCCGGACCGGGGAGCTGTTTTTT

clone_size: few
j_call: TRBJ2-7
d_call: TRBD1
v_call: TRBV12-3/TRBV12-4
cdr3_aa: CASSEGQLYEQYF
cdr3_nt: TGTGCCAGCAGCGAGGGACAGCTCTACGAGCAGTACTTC

clone_size: NA
j_call: TRBJ2-1
d_call: NA
v_call: TRBV2
cdr3_aa: CASGSGPYNEQFF
cdr3_nt: TGTGCCAGCGGTAGCGGACCTTACAATGAGCAGTTCTTC

clone_size: NA
j_call: TRBJ2-7
d_call: TRBD1
v_call: TRBV4-3
cdr3_aa: CASSETGTGFYEQYF
cdr3_nt: TGCGCCAGCAGCGAAACCGGGACAGGGTTCTACGAGCAGTACTTC

clone_size: few
j_call: TRBJ1-2
d_call: TRBD1
v_call: TRBV29-1
cdr3_aa: CSAGEGQGNYGYTF
cdr3_nt: TGCAGCGCTGGAGAGGGACAGGGGAACTATGGCTACACCTTC

clone_size: NA
j_call: TRBJ1-3
d_call: NA
v_call: TRBV12-3/TRBV12-4
cdr3_aa: CASSFPGAGNTIYF
cdr3_nt: TGTGCCAGCAGTTTTCCGGGAGCCGGAAACACCATATATTTT

clone_size: NA
j_call: TRBJ2-3
d_call: NA
v_call: TRBV7-2
cdr3_aa: CASTRGVTDTQYF
cdr3_nt: TGTGCGAGCACCAGGGGGGTCACAGATACGCAGTATTTT

clone_size: NA
j_call: TRBJ2-5
d_call: NA
v_call: TRBV3-1
cdr3_aa: CVSSHPPREGPQETQYF
cdr3_nt: TGTGTCAGCAGCCACCCCCCCCGCGAGGGGCCCCAAGAGACCCAGTACTTC

clone_size: NA
j_call: TRBJ2-2
d_call: NA
v_call: TRBV2
cdr3_aa: CASPRGRGNTGELFF
cdr3_nt: TGTGCCAGCCCTAGGGGCAGGGGTAACACCGGGGAGCTGTTTTTT

clone_size: NA
j_call: TRBJ2-1
d_call: TRBD2
v_call: TRBV9
cdr3_aa: CASSVAGTSANEQFF
cdr3_nt: TGTGCCAGCAGCGTGGCGGGAACTAGCGCCAATGAGCAGTTCTTC

clone_size: NA
j_call: TRBJ2-1
d_call: NA
v_call: TRBV6-5
cdr3_aa: CASSYSGVSYNEQFF
cdr3_nt: TGTGCCAGCAGTTACTCTGGGGTCTCCTACAATGAGCAGTTCTTC

clone_size: NA
j_call: TRBJ2-3
d_call: NA
v_call: TRBV28
cdr3_aa: CASSLTSGATSTDTQYF
cdr3_nt: TGTGCCAGCAGTTTAACGTCGGGGGCGACGAGCACAGATACGCAGTATTTT

clone_size: NA
j_call: TRBJ1-2
d_call: NA
v_call: TRBV4-1
cdr3_aa: CASSHDSGQPSGYTF
cdr3_nt: TGCGCCAGCAGCCATGACAGCGGACAGCCCTCTGGCTACACCTTC

clone_size: NA
j_call: TRBJ2-3
d_call: NA
v_call: TRBV4-3
cdr3_aa: CASSQGTASITDTQYF
cdr3_nt: TGCGCCAGCAGCCAAGGCACCGCTAGCATCACAGATACGCAGTATTTT

clone_size: NA
j_call: TRBJ2-1
d_call: NA
v_call: TRBV20-1
cdr3_aa: CSTYTGYYNEQFF
cdr3_nt: TGCAGTACTTATACAGGGTACTACAATGAGCAGTTCTTC

clone_size: few
j_call: TRBJ2-1
d_call: TRBD2
v_call: TRBV3-1
cdr3_aa: CASSQVGLGSSGRSSYNEQFF
cdr3_nt: TGTGCCAGCAGCCAAGTGGGCCTCGGGTCTAGCGGGAGGAGCTCCTACAATGAGCAGTTCTTC

clone_size: few
j_call: TRBJ2-3
d_call: NA
v_call: TRBV28
cdr3_aa: CASGWDLDTQYF
cdr3_nt: TGTGCCAGCGGCTGGGATTTAGATACGCAGTATTTT

clone_size: NA
j_call: TRBJ2-1
d_call: TRBD2
v_call: TRBV7-9
cdr3_aa: CASRTSGTSGGANEQFF
cdr3_nt: TGTGCCAGCAGAACGTCCGGGACTAGCGGGGGGGCCAATGAGCAGTTCTTC

clone_size: few
j_call: TRBJ1-4
d_call: NA
v_call: TRBV9
cdr3_aa: CASSVGQNSGNEKLFF
cdr3_nt: TGTGCCAGCAGCGTAGGTCAGAACTCCGGTAATGAAAAACTGTTTTTT

clone_size: NA
j_call: TRBJ1-5
d_call: NA
v_call: TRBV6-2/TRBV6-3
cdr3_aa: CASSYGGANQPQHF
cdr3_nt: TGTGCCAGCAGTTACGGGGGGGCCAATCAGCCCCAGCATTTT

clone_size: many
j_call: TRBJ2-6
d_call: NA
v_call: TRBV2
cdr3_aa: CASRGGDGSSGANVLTF
cdr3_nt: TGTGCCAGCAGGGGGGGTGACGGCTCCTCTGGGGCCAACGTCCTGACTTTC

clone_size: few
j_call: TRBJ2-1
d_call: NA
v_call: TRBV4-3
cdr3_aa: CASSRALGYNEQFF
cdr3_nt: TGCGCCAGCAGCCGAGCCCTGGGCTACAATGAGCAGTTCTTC

clone_size: few
j_call: TRBJ2-3
d_call: NA
v_call: TRBV4-2
cdr3_aa: CASSQLGRGGTDTQYF
cdr3_nt: TGTGCCAGCAGCCAACTAGGGCGAGGGGGCACAGATACGCAGTATTTT

clone_size: NA
j_call: TRBJ2-2
d_call: NA
v_call: TRBV11-2
cdr3_aa: CASSLMFRTTNTGELFF
cdr3_nt: TGTGCCAGCAGCCTGATGTTTCGGACTACGAACACCGGGGAGCTGTTTTTT

clone_size: many
j_call: TRBJ2-2
d_call: NA
v_call: TRBV6-5
cdr3_aa: CASRDGTGELFF
cdr3_nt: TGTGCCAGCAGGGATGGCACCGGGGAGCTGTTTTTT

clone_size: NA
j_call: TRBJ2-1
d_call: NA
v_call: TRBV6-2/TRBV6-3
cdr3_aa: CASGRAISYEQFF
cdr3_nt: TGTGCCAGCGGCCGGGCTATCTCCTATGAGCAGTTCTTC

clone_size: NA
j_call: TRBJ2-5
d_call: NA
v_call: TRBV11-2
cdr3_aa: CASSQRRGLEETQYF
cdr3_nt: TGTGCCAGCAGCCAACGACGGGGATTGGAAGAGACCCAGTACTTC

clone_size: NA
j_call: TRBJ2-2
d_call: TRBD2
v_call: TRBV6-1
cdr3_aa: CASAGRVANTGELFF
cdr3_nt: TGTGCCAGCGCCGGGAGGGTCGCGAACACCGGGGAGCTGTTTTTT

clone_size: NA
j_call: TRBJ2-7
d_call: NA
v_call: TRBV6-5
cdr3_aa: CASSYGGLMSYEQYF
cdr3_nt: TGTGCCAGCAGTTACGGGGGACTGATGTCCTACGAGCAGTACTTC